A single sample gave rise to the 9 T cell receptor beta chains below, sequenced in a study of siplizumab effects on memory and regulatory T cells. Sequencing used immunoSEQ multiplex PCR; TCRdb keeps in-frame clones, though not all of them. The data show some 100,000 clones, approximately 94% seen once. Sequenced input: non-Treg CD4+ T cells sorted from blood. These receptor sequences come from a human donor in good health.

Here the CDR3 reads CASSYRLAGGYEQYF. The CDR3, as DNA: TGTGCCAGCAGTTACCGTCTAGCGGGAGGCTACGAGCAGTACTTC. The chain carries TRBV27 and TRBJ2-7, with TRBD2 matching over 11 bases. Germline trimming cut 4 bases from V and 3 bases from J; bases unmatched to any gene: 5. The germline gives CDR1 MNHEY, CDR2 SMNVEV (reference sequence). The CDR3 is 15 residues long.

The chain carries TRBV12-5 and TRBJ2-1; D assignment may be TRBD1 or TRBD2 (8 bases each). Germline lookup yields CDR1 LGHNT and CDR2 FRNRAP. V shed 6 bases and J shed 6 bases, with 30 bases lying between them. CDR3 length: 19 residues. CDR3 bases: TGTGCTAGTGGCCGTACTGACAGGGGCGGCCAGCGGGAGTTCAATGAGCAGTTCTTC. It translates to CASGRTDRGGQREFNEQFF.

The chain recombines TRBV5-1 with TRBJ2-2, with D uncertain. This CDR3 spans 15 amino acids. The V gene's germline CDR1 is SGHRS and CDR2 YFSETQ. Deletions cut 4 bases from V and 3 bases from J, with 13 bases between. CDR3 loop: CASSGTVSYTGELFF. The CDR3 DNA reads as TGCGCCAGCAGCGGAACCGTCAGCTACACCGGGGAGCTGTTTTTT.

The rearrangement links TRBV6-5 to TRBJ2-1, with 8 positions matching TRBD2. The CDR3 contains 16 residues. Germline CDR1 is MNHEY and CDR2 is SVGAGI. Trimming removed 0 bases from V and 1 base from J; junction bases left unmatched: 2. This chain's CDR3 is CASSYSTSVSYNEQFF. The CDR3 DNA reads as TGTGCCAGCAGTTACTCGACTAGCGTTTCCTACAATGAGCAGTTCTTC.

This chain joins TRBV4-1 and TRBJ1-5; D is undetermined. The CDR3 contains 16 residues. Germline-derived CDR1 and CDR2 are MGHRA and YSYEKL. V lost 3 bases and J lost 0, with 12 bases in between. The DNA of the CDR3 is TGCGCCAGCAGCCAGGAAGGACGCGATAGCAATCAGCCCCAGCATTTT. This codes for CASSQEGRDSNQPQHF.

The genes are TRBV9 and TRBJ2-1, with TRBD2 matching 13 bases. The V gene's germline CDR1 is SGDLS and CDR2 YYNGEE. The CDR3 totals 16 residues. V shed 2 bases, J shed 6 bases, and the junction held 5 bases outside the gene matches. CDR3 protein: CASSVELAGGGNEQFF. The CDR3 nucleotides read TGTGCCAGCAGCGTGGAACTAGCGGGAGGGGGCAATGAGCAGTTCTTC.

The V and J genes are TRBV6-1 and TRBJ2-7; 12 nucleotides match TRBD2. After removal of 7 bases from V and 4 bases from J, the junction contained 5 bases not matched to a gene. This CDR3 comprises 14 residues. Germline V gives CDR1 MNHNS, CDR2 SASEGT. CDR3 DNA sequence: TGTGCCAGCAAATGGACTAGCGGGAAATACGAGCAGTACTTC. As protein: CASKWTSGKYEQYF.

The chain joins TRBV2 to TRBJ1-1; TRBD1 might be the D (5 bases). V was clipped by 3 bases and J by 11 bases, with 16 bases between them. Germline V gives CDR1 SNHLY, CDR2 FYNNEI. This CDR3 comprises 13 residues. For the CDR3, the DNA is TGTGCCAGCAGTGAGGGACCGGCAGGAAGGGCTTTCTTT. Residues: CASSEGPAGRAFF. Filled out from reference TRBV2 and TRBJ1-1, the complete variable domain reads EPEVTQTPSHQVTQMGQEVILRCVPISNHLYFYWYRQILGQKVEFLVSFYNNEISEKSEIFDDQFSVERPDGSNFTLKIRSTKLEDSAMYFCASSEGPAGRAFFGQGTRLTVV.

The CDR3 reads CASSPSGRTDTQYF. CDR3 coding DNA: TGTGCCAGCTCGCCCAGCGGGAGAACAGATACGCAGTATTTT. The chain combines TRBV25-1 with TRBJ2-3; 8 bases line up with TRBD2. Germline trimming cut 8 bases from V and 3 bases from J; bases unmatched to any gene: 7. The germline CDR1 and CDR2 sequences are MGHDK and SYGVNS. This CDR3 is built from 14 residues.